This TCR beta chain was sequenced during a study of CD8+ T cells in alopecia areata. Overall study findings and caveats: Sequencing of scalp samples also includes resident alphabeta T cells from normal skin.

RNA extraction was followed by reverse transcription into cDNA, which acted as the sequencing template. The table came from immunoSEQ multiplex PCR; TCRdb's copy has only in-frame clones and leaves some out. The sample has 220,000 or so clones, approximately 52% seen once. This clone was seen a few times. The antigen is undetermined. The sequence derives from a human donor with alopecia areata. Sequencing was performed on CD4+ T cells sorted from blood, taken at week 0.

The CDR3 loop is CASKTGTSYEQYF. For the CDR3, the DNA is TGTGCCAGCAAAACCGGGACTAGCTACGAGCAGTACTTC. The V gene is TRBV6-5, the J gene TRBJ2-7, with 8 nucleotides matching TRBD2. V lost 7 bases and J lost 3; bases outside the gene matches: 5. This CDR3 comprises 13 residues. Germline V gene data show CDR1 as MNHEY and CDR2 as SVGAGI.